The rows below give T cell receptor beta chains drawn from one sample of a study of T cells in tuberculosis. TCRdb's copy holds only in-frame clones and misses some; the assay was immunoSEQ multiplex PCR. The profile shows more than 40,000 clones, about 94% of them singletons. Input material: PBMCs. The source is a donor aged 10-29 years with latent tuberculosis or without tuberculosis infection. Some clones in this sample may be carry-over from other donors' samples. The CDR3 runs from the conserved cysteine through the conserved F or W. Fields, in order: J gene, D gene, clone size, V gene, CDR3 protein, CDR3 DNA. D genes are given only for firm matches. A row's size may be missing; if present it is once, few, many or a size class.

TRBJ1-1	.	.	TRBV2	CASSGARRAFF	TGTGCCAGCAGTGGGGCCCGGCGAGCTTTCTTT
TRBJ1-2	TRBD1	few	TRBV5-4	CASSYPGQGHEDYTF	TGTGCCAGCAGCTATCCGGGACAGGGACATGAGGACTACACCTTC
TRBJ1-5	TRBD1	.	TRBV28	CASSLRGQVEFYSNQPQHF	TGTGCCAGCAGTTTAAGGGGACAGGTTGAGTTTTATAGCAATCAGCCCCAGCATTTT
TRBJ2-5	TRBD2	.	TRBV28	CASSLMRGATQYF	TGTGCCAGCAGTTTAATGCGGGGGGCTACCCAGTACTTC
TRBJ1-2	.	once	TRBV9	CASGTTNGYTF	TGTGCCAGCGGCACGACTAATGGCTACACCTTC
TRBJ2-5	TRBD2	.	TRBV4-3	CASSQGLAGGNVETQYF	TGCGCCAGCAGCCAAGGACTAGCGGGAGGGAATGTGGAGACCCAGTACTTC
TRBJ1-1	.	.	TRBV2	CASSQQGRNTEAFF	TGTGCCAGCAGCCAACAGGGAAGGAACACTGAAGCTTTCTTT
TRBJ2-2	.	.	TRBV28	CASILGNSNTGELFF	TGTGCCAGCATCCTCGGGAACAGTAACACCGGGGAGCTGTTTTTT
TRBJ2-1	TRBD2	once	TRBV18	CASSRGLASLDEQFF	TGTGCCAGCTCACGGGGACTAGCTTCTCTCGATGAGCAGTTCTTC
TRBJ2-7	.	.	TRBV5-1	CASAPRGSYEQYF	TGCGCCAGCGCGCCCAGGGGAAGCTACGAGCAGTACTTC
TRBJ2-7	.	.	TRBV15	CATSRPGNYEQYF	TGTGCCACCAGCAGGCCAGGGAACTACGAGCAGTACTTC
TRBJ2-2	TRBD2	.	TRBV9	CASSVGRRLAAGELFF	TGTGCCAGCAGCGTAGGCAGGAGACTAGCGGCCGGGGAGCTGTTTTTT
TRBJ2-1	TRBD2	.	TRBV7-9	CASSLSLAGSYNEQFF	TGTGCCAGCAGCTTAAGCCTAGCGGGGTCCTACAATGAGCAGTTCTTC
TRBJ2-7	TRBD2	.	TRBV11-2	CASSSVSGRASYEQYF	TGTGCCAGCAGCTCCGTTAGCGGGAGGGCCTCCTACGAGCAGTACTTC
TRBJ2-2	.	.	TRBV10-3	CAISESFSLPANTGELFF	TGTGCCATCAGTGAGTCGTTTAGTTTGCCCGCGAACACCGGGGAGCTGTTTTTT
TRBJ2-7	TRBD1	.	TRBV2	CAGGQAGLPTGEQYF	TGTGCCGGGGGACAGGCCGGACTCCCTACGGGCGAGCAGTACTTC
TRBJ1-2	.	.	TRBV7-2	CASSSGQNYGYTF	TGTGCCAGCAGCTCAGGACAGAACTATGGCTACACCTTC
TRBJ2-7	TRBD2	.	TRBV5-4	CASSSGLAGGLEQYF	TGTGCCAGCAGCTCCGGACTAGCGGGAGGTCTTGAGCAGTACTTC
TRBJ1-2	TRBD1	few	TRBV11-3	CASSLAARDRVHGYTF	TGTGCCAGCAGCTTAGCGGCGAGGGACAGGGTACATGGCTACACCTTC
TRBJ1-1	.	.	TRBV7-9	CASSAGGKTEAFF	TGTGCCAGTTCTGCGGGTGGGAAAACTGAAGCTTTCTTT
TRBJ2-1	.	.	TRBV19	CATTRRQGLTSAVNEQFF	TGTGCCACCACCAGACGTCAGGGCCTCACCTCGGCGGTCAATGAGCAGTTCTTC
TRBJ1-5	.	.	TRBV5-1	CASSLDNSNQPQHF	TGCGCCAGCAGCTTGGACAATAGCAATCAGCCCCAGCATTTT
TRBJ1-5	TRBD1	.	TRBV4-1	CASSQEGQTNQPQHF	TGCGCCAGCAGCCAAGAGGGACAGACCAATCAGCCCCAGCATTTT
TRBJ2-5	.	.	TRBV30	CAWSLRARETQYF	TGTGCCTGGAGTTTGAGGGCCAGAGAGACCCAGTACTTC
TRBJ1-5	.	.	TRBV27	CASRGTGSNQPQHF	TGTGCCAGCAGAGGAACAGGGTCCAATCAGCCCCAGCATTTT
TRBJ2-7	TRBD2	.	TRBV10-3	CAISEGGRADYEQYF	TGTGCCATCAGTGAAGGTGGGAGGGCCGACTACGAGCAGTACTTC
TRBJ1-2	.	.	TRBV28	CASSLGGTYGYTF	TGTGCCAGCAGTTTAGGGGGGACCTATGGCTACACCTTC
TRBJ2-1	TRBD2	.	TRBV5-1	CASSWAGRASYNEQFF	TGCGCCAGCAGTTGGGCCGGGAGGGCCTCATACAATGAGCAGTTCTTC
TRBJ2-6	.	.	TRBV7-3	CASSTDGQFYSGANVLTF	TGTGCCAGCAGCACTGATGGACAGTTCTACTCTGGGGCCAACGTCCTGACTTTC
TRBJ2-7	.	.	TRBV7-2	CASSGKGGRGPGEQYF	TGTGCCAGCAGCGGCAAGGGGGGTAGGGGGCCGGGCGAGCAGTACTTC
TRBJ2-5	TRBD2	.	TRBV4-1	CASGSIGGRKTQYF	TGCGCCAGCGGATCCATCGGGGGGAGGAAGACCCAGTACTTC
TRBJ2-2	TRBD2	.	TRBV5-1	CASSSIAGGTTGELFF	TGCGCCAGCAGCTCGATAGCGGGAGGAACCACCGGGGAGCTGTTTTTT
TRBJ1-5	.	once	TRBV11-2	CASSRENQPQHF	TGTGCCAGCAGCCGGGAGAATCAGCCCCAGCATTTT
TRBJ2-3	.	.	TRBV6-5	CASTRRGGGADTQYF	TGTGCCAGCACGAGGCGGGGCGGGGGCGCAGATACGCAGTATTTT
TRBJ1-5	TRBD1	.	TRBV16	CASSQTGVSNQPQHF	TGTGCCAGCAGCCAGACAGGGGTTAGCAATCAGCCCCAGCATTTT
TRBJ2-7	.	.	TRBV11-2	CASSFMGRDVYEQYF	TGTGCCAGCAGCTTTATGGGCAGGGATGTCTACGAGCAGTACTTC
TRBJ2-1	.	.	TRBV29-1	CSVPTGQPYNEQFF	TGCAGCGTTCCGACAGGCCAGCCTTACAATGAGCAGTTCTTC
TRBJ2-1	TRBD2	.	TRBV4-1	CASSSREHRDEQFF	TGCGCCAGCAGCTCGCGGGAGCATAGGGATGAGCAGTTCTTC
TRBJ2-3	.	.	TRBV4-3	CASSQDNTGKDTQYF	TGCGCCAGCAGCCAAGATAATACAGGGAAAGATACGCAGTATTTT
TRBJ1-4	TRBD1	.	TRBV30	CAWSVTRTGPNEKLFF	TGTGCCTGGAGTGTAACCCGGACAGGGCCTAATGAAAAACTGTTTTTT
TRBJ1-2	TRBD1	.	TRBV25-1	CASSEPGQGNYGYTF	TGTGCCAGCAGTGAACCGGGACAGGGTAACTATGGCTACACCTTC
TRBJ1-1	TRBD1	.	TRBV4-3	CASSQIPGQERFLAFF	TGCGCCAGCAGCCAGATCCCGGGACAGGAGAGGTTTTTAGCTTTCTTT
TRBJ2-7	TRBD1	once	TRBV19	CASSRTGAVEQYF	TGTGCCAGTAGCCGGACAGGGGCGGTTGAGCAGTACTTC
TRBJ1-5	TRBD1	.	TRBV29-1	CSVGGGKGNQPQHF	TGCAGCGTTGGAGGGGGCAAAGGCAATCAGCCCCAGCATTTT
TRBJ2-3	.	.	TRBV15	CATSPTEDTQYF	TGTGCCACCAGCCCCACAGAGGATACGCAGTATTTT
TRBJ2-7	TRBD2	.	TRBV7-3	CASSLSRLAAPNEQYF	TGTGCCAGCAGCTTAAGTCGGCTAGCGGCCCCTAACGAGCAGTACTTC
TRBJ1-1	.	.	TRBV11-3	CASSTGRLAEAFF	TGTGCCAGCAGCACCGGTCGTTTGGCTGAAGCTTTCTTT
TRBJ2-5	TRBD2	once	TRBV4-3	CASSQGLSYQETQYF	TGCGCCAGCAGCCAGGGACTATCGTACCAAGAGACCCAGTACTTC
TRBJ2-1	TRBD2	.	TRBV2	CASSAAGLADRGEQFF	TGTGCCAGCAGTGCGGCGGGACTAGCGGATAGGGGTGAGCAGTTCTTC
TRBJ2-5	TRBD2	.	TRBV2	CASRGLAGGRQETQYF	TGTGCCAGCCGGGGTCTAGCGGGAGGAAGGCAAGAGACCCAGTACTTC